This TCR beta chain derives from a study of CXCR3-negative and CXCR3-positive naive CD8 T cells. 5' RACE with UMI labels generated the TRB cDNA libraries. TCRdb re-called the 5' RACE reads, yielding one record per CDR3 amino acid sequence without DNA. The listing records 69,000 or so distinct CDR3 sequences. This CDR3 has 15 residues. The source material was naive CXCR3- CD8+ T cells from blood. Subset noted: CD45RO-CCR7+CD27+CD95- naive CD8+ T cells lacking CXCR3 (TNR3-). This TCR derives from a human donor in good health. Some clones in this sample may be carry-over from other donors' samples. This rearrangement joins TRBV12-3 or TRBV12-4 to TRBJ2-2; TCRdb's D call, TRBD1, is unchecked because there is no DNA. The chain's CDR3 is CASSLAGGHTGELFF.